Shown below are 5 T cell receptor beta chains from a single sample sequenced in a study of brain T cells in children with intractable seizures. Clones were sequenced by immunoSEQ multiplex PCR, and TCRdb holds only the in-frame ones, with some missing. The sample consists of just under 65,000 clones, more than 95% of them appearing once. Specimen: peripheral blood, collected at surgery. These receptors were obtained from a boy under two years old with focal cortical dysplasia and intractable seizures.

The chain uses TRBV28 and TRBJ2-1; 14 nucleotides line up with TRBD2. This CDR3 is built from 16 residues. With 10 bases clipped from V and 9 bases from J, the junction kept 14 bases outside the gene matches. CDR1 is MDHEN and CDR2 is SYDVKM in the germline V gene. The CDR3 DNA reads TGTGCCACCCGAGGGGGGACTAGCGGGAGAGGTGGTGAGCAGTTCTTC. Amino acid sequence: CATRGGTSGRGGEQFF.

The CDR3 loop is CSAEGNYGYTF. The CDR3 DNA follows: TGCAGTGCTGAGGGTAACTATGGCTACACCTTC. The chain links TRBV20-1 to TRBJ1-2; D gene unclear. V gave up 5 bases and J gave up 1 base, with 5 bases separating them. There are 11 residues in the CDR3. Germline V gene lookup returns CDR1 DFQATT and CDR2 SNEGSKA (reference sequence).

This sequence joins TRBV29-1 and TRBJ2-1; tentatively, D is TRBD2 (5 bases). Trimming pared 1 base from V and 6 bases from J, leaving 13 bases between. The V gene's germline CDR1 is SQVTM and CDR2 ANQGSEA. This CDR3 contains 14 residues. CDR3 in DNA: TGCAGCGTTGAAGGGGGAGAGAAGAGCAATGAGCAGTTCTTC. Translation: CSVEGGEKSNEQFF.

This clone was observed a handful of times. V and J are TRBV27 and TRBJ2-7; 10 nucleotides line up with TRBD1. The CDR3 extends over 13 amino acids. Per germline, CDR1 MNHEY and CDR2 SMNVEV (reference sequence). V was pared by 6 bases and J by 2 bases, with 1 base of the junction left unmatched. The CDR3 sequence is CASRGQGPYEQYF. In nucleotides, the CDR3 is TGTGCCAGCAGGGGACAGGGGCCCTACGAGCAGTACTTC.

The chain links TRBV5-6 to TRBJ2-3, with 12 bases fitting TRBD2. This CDR3 spans 18 amino acids. The J segment lost 6 bases and the V segment lost 3 bases, leaving 14 bases of the junction unmatched. The germline V gene has CDR1 SGHDT and CDR2 YYEEEE. The CDR3 here is CASSSIWTSGTEDDTQYF. The DNA of the CDR3 is TGTGCCAGCAGCTCAATATGGACTAGCGGGACCGAAGACGATACGCAGTATTTT.